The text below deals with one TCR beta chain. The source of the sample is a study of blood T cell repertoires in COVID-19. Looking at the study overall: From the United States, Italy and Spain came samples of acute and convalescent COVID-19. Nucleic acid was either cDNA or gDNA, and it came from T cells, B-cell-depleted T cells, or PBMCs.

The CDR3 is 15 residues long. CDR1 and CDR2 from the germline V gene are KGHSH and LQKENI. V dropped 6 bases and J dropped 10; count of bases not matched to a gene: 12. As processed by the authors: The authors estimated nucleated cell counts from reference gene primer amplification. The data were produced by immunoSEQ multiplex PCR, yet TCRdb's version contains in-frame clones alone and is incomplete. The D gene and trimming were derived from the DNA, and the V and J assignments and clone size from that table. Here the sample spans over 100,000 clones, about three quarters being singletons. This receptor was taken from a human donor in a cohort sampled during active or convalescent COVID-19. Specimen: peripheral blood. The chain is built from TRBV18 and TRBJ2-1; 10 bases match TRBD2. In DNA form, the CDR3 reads TGTGCCAGCTCCCAGAGCGGGGGGGGCCTTGGGGAGCAGTTCTTC. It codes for CASSQSGGGLGEQFF.